This T cell receptor (beta chain) was captured by sequencing in a study of OX40 agonist ivuxolimab in advanced cancers. Overall study: Eligibility rules accepted prior anti-PD-1, anti-PD-L1 or anti-CTLA-4 therapy, and 40% to 50% had some.

Here immunoSEQ multiplex PCR was the method, and the copy in TCRdb shows in-frame clones only, minus some. Of around 75,000 clones in the sample, around nine tenths were seen once. This clone was counted a single time. Drawing of blood for sampling happened at baseline, at cycle 4 day 1, and at cycle 7 day 1. Deletions cut 6 bases from V and 5 bases from J, with 20 bases between. Germline lookup yields CDR1 MDHEN and CDR2 SYDVKM. The CDR3 is 15 residues long. The chain recombines TRBV28 with TRBJ2-7, with D possibly TRBD2 on 6 matching bases. Specimen: CD4+ or CD8+ T cells sorted from blood, collected in a trial of the OX40 agonist ivuxolimab. This receptor was taken from an adult with an advanced solid tumor such as melanoma, head and neck, liver or kidney cancer. As DNA, the CDR3 is TGTGCCAGCAGGGGGGTGGGGGAGGTCTCAGACGAGCAGTACTTC. Its translation is CASRGVGEVSDEQYF.